This is a list of T cell receptor beta chains from one sample in a study of blood T cells in healthy people across ages. MiXCR, applied by TCRdb to the 5' RACE reads, yields one record per CDR3 protein. The sample consists of about 930,000 distinct CDR3 sequences, roughly 28% of them appearing once. This same sample was also taken into another study, of T cells of mothers and their children.

The sequencing sample was made of blood. Receptors originate from a middle-aged woman in good health. Each CDR3 is given without its conserved first and last residue.

j_call,v_call,cdr3_aa
TRBJ1-1,TRBV11-2,ASSRWTGMNAEAF
TRBJ1-2,TRBV7-8,ASSPKRTGMAYGYT
TRBJ2-3,TRBV9,ASSVGEERITDTQY
TRBJ2-3,TRBV11-2,ASSLDLASGGTDTQY
TRBJ2-1,TRBV6-6,ASSNLQGAYNEQF
TRBJ1-2,TRBV5-5,ASSLGLVNYGYT
TRBJ1-2,TRBV7-2,ASSFSTATGGYT
TRBJ2-5,TRBV7-9,ASSDGQGGYQETQY
TRBJ1-2,TRBV10-3,AIKPGTGDQINYGYT
TRBJ1-4,TRBV5-1,ASSPEQPTNGKPF
TRBJ1-6,TRBV6-5,ASSPILQTMNSPLH
TRBJ2-1,TRBV7-2,ASSSASGGAAVYEQF
TRBJ2-7,TRBV20-1,SAPRQGSEQY
TRBJ2-1,TRBV20-1,SARDERGSSYNGQF
TRBJ2-3,TRBV12-5,ASGLAGMRGYTDTQY
TRBJ2-6,TRBV27,ASRPGQLSGANVLT
TRBJ2-7,TRBV20-1,SARDGTEYEQY
TRBJ2-1,TRBV18,ASSQTSGGADEQF
TRBJ2-1,TRBV21-1,ASSKETVNEQF
TRBJ2-4,TRBV2,ASNAGTGESSIQY
TRBJ1-4,TRBV7-3,ASSFTFGEKLF
TRBJ2-1,TRBV27,ASSPLTSGGGSYNEQF
TRBJ1-1,TRBV7-8,ASSLVAPNTEAF
TRBJ1-6,TRBV4-1,ASSQESDRDGAPLH
TRBJ2-1,TRBV28,ASSPPINEQF
TRBJ2-5,TRBV9,ASSVELGTVRY
TRBJ1-6,TRBV6-5,ASSYSTGGRGSPLH
TRBJ2-5,TRBV3-1,ASSRTEAQETQY
TRBJ1-2,TRBV20-1,SVDEGQGNYGYT
TRBJ2-7,TRBV28,ASNSPYEQY
TRBJ2-5,TRBV12-3/TRBV12-4,ASSSGLGTQY
TRBJ2-7,TRBV20-1,SGGQKSREQY
TRBJ2-7,TRBV20-1,SARVAGESEQY
TRBJ2-3,TRBV12-3/TRBV12-4,ASRIGGGIADAQY
TRBJ2-7,TRBV29-1,SVEFVDRVYEQY
TRBJ1-1,TRBV7-2,ANSLEGQGAGAEAF
TRBJ1-4,TRBV12-3/TRBV12-4,ASSFVGEKLF
TRBJ2-3,TRBV27,AGSPGGQGVTDTQY
TRBJ1-2,TRBV29-1,SVEDGTGSRRYGYT
TRBJ2-1,TRBV25-1,ASSEWDNEQF
TRBJ1-1,TRBV11-2,ASSLARGRNTEAF
TRBJ2-5,TRBV20-1,SAPIRTGGMETQY
TRBJ1-3,TRBV3-1,ASSQAGGPGDTIY
TRBJ1-5,TRBV10-3,AISKDGNQPQH
TRBJ2-7,TRBV4-2,ASSQAEPTGDEQY